What follows describes a single TCR beta chain. The data were taken from a study of blood T cells in healthy people across ages. CDR1 is SNHLY, CDR2 FYNNEI, per germline. The CDR3 is made up of 13 amino acids. Losses at the gene ends were 7 bases for V and 5 bases for J; bases not matched to a gene: 5. Primers used in a second PCR of roughly 6 to 12 cycles were a sample-barcoded 5' primer and a J-beta primer mix. TCRdb redid the calling of the 5' RACE reads with MiXCR, one entry per CDR3 protein. The sample yields hundreds of thousands of distinct CDR3 sequences, 24% seen once. The sample also formed part of further work on T cells of mothers and their children.

The chain recombines TRBV2 with TRBJ1-5, with TRBD1 matching over 7 bases. The sequencing sample was made of blood. The receptor's source is a boy younger than 18 in good health. This CDR3 reads CASIVDRDQPQHF. CDR3 coding DNA: TGTGCCAGCATTGTAGACAGGGATCAGCCCCAGCATTTT.